The 19 T cell receptor beta chains below come from one sample, sequenced in a study of T cells in women clearing cervical HPV infection. Profiling relied on immunoSEQ multiplex PCR, and the TCRdb table lists in-frame clones only, not all of them. The repertoire table contains around 48,000 clones. The sequenced sample consisted of blood buffy coat. Every receptor here comes from a woman aged 18-70 years with a cervical HPV16 infection that either progressed to CIN3+ or cleared (not recorded which).

In regard to this clone: The CDR3 goes on 3 residues after the read ends, and that part is filled in from the germline J gene. This chain joins TRBV19 and TRBJ1-2; 10 positions agree with TRBD1. The ends lost 5 bases at V and 5 bases at J; junction bases unmatched: 8. Germline assignment: CDR1 LNHDA and CDR2 SQIVND (reference sequence). The CDR3 is made up of 15 amino acids. CDR3: CASSPRQGAFYGYTF. The sequenced CDR3 bases are TGTGCCAGTAGTCCCCGACAGGGGGCCTTTTATGGC.

Turning to this clone: The read terminates 3 residues ahead of where the CDR3 ends, so the germline J gene completes it. V and J are TRBV20-1 and TRBJ1-5, with TRBD1 identical over 8 bases. Germline CDR1 and CDR2: DFQATT and SNEGSKA (reference sequence). The CDR3 spans 14 residues. V lost 6 bases, J lost 4 bases, and 8 bases stayed unmatched. Partial CDR3 DNA: TGCAGTGCGGAGGGGACAGGCCCAAATCAGCCC. As protein: CSAEGTGPNQP. The CDR3 in full is CSAEGTGPNQPQHF.

In the case of this clone: The read gets to within 3 residues of the CDR3 end, and the germline J gene fills in the rest. The V gene is TRBV20-1, the J gene TRBJ2-4; D is perhaps TRBD2 (6 bases). The germline CDR1 and CDR2 sequences are DFQATT and SNEGSKA (reference sequence). The CDR3 has 14 amino acids. Trimming took off 6 bases at V and 0 bases at J, with 12 bases between the two ends. The DNA read from the CDR3 is TGCAGTGCCACACTGGGGGGAGCCAAAAACATT. As protein: CSATLGGAKNI. The entire CDR3 protein is CSATLGGAKNIQYF.

Details on this clone: The observed sequence ends 3 residues before the CDR3 terminus, with the missing tail filled in from the germline J gene. The chain employs TRBV5-1 and TRBJ2-4; tentative D call: TRBD2 (6 bases). The germline gives CDR1 SGHRS, CDR2 YFSETQ. The CDR3 has 16 amino acids. Trimming shortened V by 0 bases and J by 1 base, and 11 bases separated the two germline ends. Here the CDR3 reads CASSLAGEVAKNIQYF. Partial CDR3 DNA: TGCGCCAGCAGCTTGGCGGGGGAGGTGGCCAAAAACATT.

On this clone itself: The read halts 3 residues ahead of the CDR3 end, with the missing end drawn from the germline J gene. V is TRBV19 and J is TRBJ1-1, with D maybe TRBD1 (6 bases). The CDR3 is 13 residues long. Germline assignment: CDR1 LNHDA and CDR2 SQIVND (reference sequence). CDR3 DNA (partial): TGTGCCAGTAGTATAGTTGCGGGGGCGCAG. Translating gives CASSIVAGAQ. The entire CDR3 sequence reads CASSIVAGAQAFF.

For this clone: Read coverage stops 3 residues before the CDR3 terminus; the germline J gene supplies the remainder. The chain links TRBV7-3 to TRBJ1-6; 8 positions match TRBD1. The CDR3 sequence is 17 residues long. V lost 1 base to trimming and J lost 9 bases; unmatched junction nucleotides: 11. CDR1 is SGHTA and CDR2 is FQGTGA in the germline V gene. The CDR3 loop reads CASSLILGQDNCSPLHF. The part of the CDR3 DNA that was read is TGTGCCAGCAGCTTAATCCTGGGACAGGACAATTGTTCACCC.

As regards this clone: The read ends 3 residues before the CDR3 terminus; that terminus is restored from the germline J gene. This sequence joins TRBV7-6 and TRBJ2-3, with a tentative D call TRBD2 (5 bases). Germline assignment: CDR1 SGHVS and CDR2 FNYEAQ. CDR3 length: 17 residues. Trimming removed 1 base at V and 5 bases at J, with 19 bases between. The covered CDR3 bases are TGTGCCAGCAGCTTAGGGGCCCCTGGCAGCGCGGGAGATACG. This translates into CASSLGAPGSAGDT. The CDR3 in full is CASSLGAPGSAGDTQYF.

Comments on this clone: The CDR3 extends 3 residues past the end of the read, so its final part is completed from the germline J gene. This chain joins TRBV28 and TRBJ2-1, with 8 bases identical to TRBD1. This CDR3 has 15 residues. J lost 7 bases, V lost 3 bases, and 8 bases had no gene match. In germline, CDR1 is MDHEN, CDR2 SYDVKM. Here the CDR3 reads CASSLGDRLANEQFF. The DNA read from the CDR3 is TGTGCCAGCAGTTTGGGGGACAGGCTCGCGAATGAG.

Details on this clone: The read gets to within 3 residues of the CDR3 end, and the germline J gene fills in the rest. The V and J genes are TRBV2 and TRBJ1-1; 7 bases are shared with TRBD1. J was trimmed by 2 bases and V by 8 bases; bases with no gene match: 11. CDR3 length: 15 residues. The germline V gene encodes CDR1 SNHLY and CDR2 FYNNEI. The DNA read from the CDR3 is TGTGCCAGCCCCACGGGACAGACCCTTAACACTGAA. This sequence encodes CASPTGQTLNTE. In full, the CDR3 is CASPTGQTLNTEAFF.

Points on this clone: The read ends 3 residues before the CDR3 terminus; that terminus is restored from the germline J gene. This chain uses TRBV7-8 with TRBJ2-7; 7 positions match TRBD2. The CDR3 is 16 residues long. Germline CDR1 reads SGHVS; CDR2 reads FQNEAQ. J lost 3 bases, V lost 2 bases, and 10 bases had no gene match. The sequenced CDR3 bases are TGTGCCAGCAGCTTACGCTCCCGCGGGAGCAACTACGAG. Translation gives CASSLRSRGSNYE. The full CDR3 protein reads CASSLRSRGSNYEQYF.

With respect to this clone: The read halts 3 residues ahead of the CDR3 end, with the missing end drawn from the germline J gene. This sequence joins TRBV4-2 and TRBJ2-7; D might be TRBD2 (10 bases). This CDR3 region has 20 residues. V lost 4 bases, J lost 4 bases, and 32 bases lay in between. Germline CDR1 is LGHNA and CDR2 is YNFKEQ. CDR3 DNA, as far as it was read: TGTGCCAGCAGCCCGGACAGGGGTGGGGATTATAGCGGGGGGAAGTACGAG. This encodes CASSPDRGGDYSGGKYE. The full-length CDR3 reads as CASSPDRGGDYSGGKYEQYF.

Of note for this clone: The CDR3 end lies 3 residues beyond the end of the read and is filled in from the germline J gene. V usage is TRBV5-4 and J usage is TRBJ2-3; 9 nucleotides match TRBD2. V was clipped by 3 bases and J by 4 bases; unmatched bases: 3. This CDR3 region has 14 residues. Per the germline V gene, CDR1 is SGHNT and CDR2 is YYREEE (reference sequence). The chain's CDR3 is CASSSGLASDTQYF. CDR3 DNA (partial): TGTGCCAGCAGCTCCGGACTAGCGTCAGATACG.

As regards this clone: The read stops 3 residues short of the end of the CDR3; the missing end is completed from the germline J gene. The chain is built from TRBV7-9 and TRBJ2-5, with D perhaps matching TRBD1 (6 bases). The germline CDR1 and CDR2 sequences are SEHNR and FQNEAQ (reference sequence). The CDR3 is 13 residues long. Trimming left V 3 bases short and J 5 bases short, with 10 bases between. The sequenced part of the CDR3 DNA is TGTGCCAGCAGCTTCACAGGGAAGGAGACC. This gives the protein CASSFTGKET. The complete CDR3 reads CASSFTGKETQYF.

Concerning this clone itself: The missing CDR3 end, 3 residues past where the read stops, is filled in from the germline J gene. This chain links TRBV7-8 with TRBJ2-7, with D possibly matching TRBD1 (6 bases). The CDR3 is made up of 16 amino acids. CDR1 SGHVS and CDR2 FQNEAQ come from the germline V gene. V was pared by 1 base and J by 0 bases, with 13 bases between. CDR3 protein: CASSLGVGASSYEQYF. Incomplete CDR3 DNA: TGTGCCAGCAGCTTAGGGGTGGGGGCGTCCTCCTACGAG.

About this clone itself: The read stops 3 residues short of the end of the CDR3; the missing end is completed from the germline J gene. The chain recombines TRBV5-1 with TRBJ1-6; 8 bases agree with TRBD1. The CDR3 has 15 residues. CDR1 is SGHRS and CDR2 is YFSETQ in the germline V gene. Unmatched junction bases numbered 7, after V lost 4 bases and J lost 7 bases. CDR3: CASSPTTGENSPLHF. The covered CDR3 bases are TGCGCCAGCAGCCCTACGACAGGGGAGAATTCACCC.

Notes on this clone: The read comes to an end 3 residues before the CDR3 does, leaving the germline J gene to fill in the end. The V gene is TRBV18, the J gene TRBJ1-2; 7 bases line up with TRBD1. The CDR3 has 15 amino acids. CDR1 KGHSH and CDR2 LQKENI come from the germline V gene. V trimming: 4 bases; J trimming: 3 bases; junction bases outside the gene matches: 8. The CDR3 bases that were read are TGTGCCAGCTCACGACCGACAGGGACACACTATGGC. It specifies CASSRPTGTHYG. The entire CDR3 is CASSRPTGTHYGYTF.

As concerns this clone: The read ends 3 residues early relative to the CDR3; the germline J gene fills the gap. This chain links TRBV15 with TRBJ2-5, with TRBD2 as a possible D gene (6 bases). This CDR3 region has 14 residues. V was cut by 1 base and J by 1 base, with 7 bases left in between. Germline-derived CDR1 and CDR2 are LNHNV and YYDKDF (reference sequence). The CDR3 DNA, read in part, is TGTGCCACCAGCAGAGGGGACTTCCAAGAGACC. As protein: CATSRGDFQET. The entire CDR3 reads CATSRGDFQETQYF.

Of note for this clone: Read data end 3 residues before the CDR3 end; the end is taken from the germline J gene. Additional DNA sequences in this sample encode the identical CDR3. This chain uses TRBV10-3 with TRBJ2-3; TRBD2 aligns across 8 bases. Losses at the gene ends were 6 bases for V and 6 bases for J; bases not matched to a gene: 5. Germline assignment: CDR1 ENHRY and CDR2 SYGVKD. This CDR3 is 13 amino acids long. The CDR3 reads CAIRTSAGDTQYF. The CDR3 bases that were read are TGTGCCATCAGGACTAGCGCGGGTGATACG.

Details on this clone: The read is 3 residues too short to cover the CDR3 end, so that end is filled in from the germline J gene. V is TRBV11-2 and J is TRBJ1-3; D remains ambiguous. The CDR3 totals 13 residues. The V end was cut by 7 bases, the J end by 4 bases, with 11 bases between. Germline-derived CDR1 and CDR2 are SGHAT and FQNNGV. Here the CDR3 reads CASTSWAGNTIYF. Incomplete CDR3 DNA: TGTGCCAGCACCTCTTGGGCAGGAAACACC.